This TCR beta chain was identified during a study of shared clonotypes between healthy human individuals. Over several immunoSEQ plates, each subset's genomic DNA was distributed in even portions. Only in-frame clones appear in the TCRdb table, and some are missing; sequencing was by immunoSEQ multiplex PCR. Among some 2,100,000 clones listed, nearly 97% were seen once. From germline, CDR1 is MDHEN and CDR2 SYDVKM. Trimming took off 3 bases at V and 1 base at J, with 9 bases between the two ends. This CDR3 comprises 15 residues. This chain links TRBV28 with TRBJ2-2, with D possibly being TRBD1 (6 bases). This TCR derives from a man between 18 and 35 years old in good health. The source material was naive CD4+ T cells sorted from blood. Subset noted: CD45RA+ positively selected. This CDR3 reads CASSLGTKNTGELFF. CDR3 bases: TGTGCCAGCAGTTTGGGGACAAAGAACACCGGGGAGCTGTTTTTT.